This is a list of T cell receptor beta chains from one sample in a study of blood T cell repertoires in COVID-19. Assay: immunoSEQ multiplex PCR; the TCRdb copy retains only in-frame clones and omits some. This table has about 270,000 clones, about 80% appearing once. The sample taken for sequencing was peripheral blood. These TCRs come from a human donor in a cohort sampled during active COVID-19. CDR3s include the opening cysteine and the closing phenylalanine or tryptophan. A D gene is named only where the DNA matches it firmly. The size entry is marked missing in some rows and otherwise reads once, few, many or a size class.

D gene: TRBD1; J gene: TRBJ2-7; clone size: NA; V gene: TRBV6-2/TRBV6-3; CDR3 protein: CASSGQGLYEQYF; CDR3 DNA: TGTGCCAGCAGCGGACAGGGACTTTACGAGCAGTACTTC
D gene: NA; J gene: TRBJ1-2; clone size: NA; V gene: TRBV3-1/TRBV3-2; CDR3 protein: CASSQDGGGGGYTF; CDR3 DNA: TGTGCCAGCAGCCAAGACGGAGGCGGAGGCGGCTACACCTTC
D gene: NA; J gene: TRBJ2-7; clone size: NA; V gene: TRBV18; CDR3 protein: CASSPNRDSYEQYF; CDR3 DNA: TGTGCCAGCTCACCCAACAGGGATTCCTACGAGCAGTACTTC
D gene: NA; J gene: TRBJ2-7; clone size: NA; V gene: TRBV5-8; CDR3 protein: CASSLGASYEQYF; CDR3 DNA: TGTGCCAGCAGCTTGGGGGCTTCTTACGAGCAGTACTTC
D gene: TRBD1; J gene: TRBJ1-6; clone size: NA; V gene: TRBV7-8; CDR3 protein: CASSLRTGKSSYNSPLHF; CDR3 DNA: TGTGCCAGCAGCCTCCGGACAGGGAAAAGCTCCTATAATTCACCCCTCCACTTT
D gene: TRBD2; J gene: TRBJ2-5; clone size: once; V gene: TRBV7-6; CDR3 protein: CASSLGSGGAVETQYF; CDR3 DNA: TGTGCCAGCAGCTTAGGTAGCGGGGGGGCCGTAGAGACCCAGTACTTC
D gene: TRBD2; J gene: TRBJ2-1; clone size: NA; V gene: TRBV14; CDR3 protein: CASSQGGGWYNEQFF; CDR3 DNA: TGTGCCAGCAGCCAAGGGGGGGGATGGTACAATGAGCAGTTCTTC
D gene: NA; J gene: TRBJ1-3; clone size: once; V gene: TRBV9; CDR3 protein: CASSVGPGSFGNTIYF; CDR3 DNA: TGTGCCAGCAGCGTAGGACCAGGGTCTTTTGGAAACACCATATATTTT
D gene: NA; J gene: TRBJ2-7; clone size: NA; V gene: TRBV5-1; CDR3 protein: CASRKGVQGSYEQYF; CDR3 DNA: TGCGCCAGCAGAAAGGGGGTACAGGGTTCCTACGAGCAGTACTTC
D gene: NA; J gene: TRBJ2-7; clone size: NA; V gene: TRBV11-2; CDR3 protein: CASSFNGGYEQYF; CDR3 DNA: TGTGCCAGCAGCTTTAACGGGGGCTACGAGCAGTACTTC
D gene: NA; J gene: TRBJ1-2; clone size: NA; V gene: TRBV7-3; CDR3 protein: CASSPGTEYGYTF; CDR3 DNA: TGTGCCAGCAGCCCGGGGACTGAGTATGGCTACACCTTC
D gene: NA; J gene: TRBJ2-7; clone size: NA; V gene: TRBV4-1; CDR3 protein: CASSQVGVRGDEQYF; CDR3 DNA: TGCGCCAGCAGCCAAGTGGGAGTGCGTGGGGACGAGCAGTACTTC
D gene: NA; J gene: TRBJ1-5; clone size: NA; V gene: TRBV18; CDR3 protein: CASSLVRGTGNQPQHF; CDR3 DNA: TGTGCCAGCTCACTAGTTCGGGGTACAGGCAATCAGCCCCAGCATTTT
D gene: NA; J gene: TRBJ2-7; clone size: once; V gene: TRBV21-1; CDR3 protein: CASSQRPGF; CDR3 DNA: TGTGCCAGCAGCCAACGTCCAGGGTTC
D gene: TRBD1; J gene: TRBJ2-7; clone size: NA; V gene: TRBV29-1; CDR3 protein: CSVVTGPGQEQYF; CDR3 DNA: TGCAGCGTTGTGACAGGGCCGGGTCAAGAGCAGTACTTC
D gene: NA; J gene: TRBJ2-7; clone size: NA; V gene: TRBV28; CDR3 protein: CASRGQGSYEQYF; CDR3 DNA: TGTGCCAGCAGGGGCCAGGGATCCTACGAGCAGTACTTC
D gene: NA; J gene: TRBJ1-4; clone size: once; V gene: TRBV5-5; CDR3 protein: CASSVGGWTNEKLFF; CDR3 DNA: TGTGCCAGCAGCGTGGGCGGGTGGACTAATGAAAAACTGTTTTTT
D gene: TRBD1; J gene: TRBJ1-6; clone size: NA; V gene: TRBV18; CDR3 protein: CASSPYFQGASSPLHF; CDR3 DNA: TGTGCCAGCTCACCATACTTTCAGGGGGCTAGTTCACCCCTCCACTTT
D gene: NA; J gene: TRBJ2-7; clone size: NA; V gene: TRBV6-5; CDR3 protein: CASSNSFSSYEQYF; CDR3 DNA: TGTGCCAGCAGTAACAGCTTCAGCTCCTACGAGCAGTACTTC
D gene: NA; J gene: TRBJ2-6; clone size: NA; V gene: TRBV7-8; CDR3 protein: CASSLGRGYGANVLTF; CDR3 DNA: TGTGCCAGCAGCTTAGGCCGGGGTTATGGGGCCAACGTCCTGACTTTC
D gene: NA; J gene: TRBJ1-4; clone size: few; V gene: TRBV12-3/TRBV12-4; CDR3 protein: CASSPRQAEKLFF; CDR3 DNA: TGTGCCAGCAGCCCCAGACAGGCTGAAAAACTGTTTTTT
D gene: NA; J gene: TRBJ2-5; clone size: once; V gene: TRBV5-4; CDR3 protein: CASSRRDFGGETQYF; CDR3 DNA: TGTGCCAGCAGCCGCCGGGACTTCGGAGGAGAGACCCAGTACTTC
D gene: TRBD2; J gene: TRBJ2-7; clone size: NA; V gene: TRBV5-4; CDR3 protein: CASSLELAGGFSYEQYF; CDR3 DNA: TGTGCCAGCAGCTTGGAGCTAGCGGGGGGTTTCTCCTACGAGCAGTACTTC
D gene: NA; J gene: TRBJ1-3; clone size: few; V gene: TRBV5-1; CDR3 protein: CASSSGPGNTIYF; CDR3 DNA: TGCGCCAGCAGCTCCGGTCCTGGAAACACCATATATTTT
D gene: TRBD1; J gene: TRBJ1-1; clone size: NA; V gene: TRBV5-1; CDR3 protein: CASSSRQGRPEAFF; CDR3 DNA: TGCGCCAGCAGCTCAAGACAGGGAAGACCTGAAGCTTTCTTT
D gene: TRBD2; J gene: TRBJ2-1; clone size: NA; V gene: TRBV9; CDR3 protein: CASSVVSGSFNEQFF; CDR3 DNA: TGTGCCAGCAGCGTAGTTAGCGGGAGTTTCAATGAGCAGTTCTTC
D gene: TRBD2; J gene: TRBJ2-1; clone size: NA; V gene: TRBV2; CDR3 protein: CASSTGTSGNEQFF; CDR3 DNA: TGTGCCAGCAGTACCGGGACTAGCGGCAATGAGCAGTTCTTC
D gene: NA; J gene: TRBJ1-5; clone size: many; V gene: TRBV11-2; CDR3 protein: CASSPGARVNQPQHF; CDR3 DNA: TGTGCCAGCAGCCCAGGGGCGCGGGTCAATCAGCCCCAGCATTTT
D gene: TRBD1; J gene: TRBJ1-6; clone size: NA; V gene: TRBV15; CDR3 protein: CATSRGQPNSPLHF; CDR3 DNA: TGTGCCACCAGCAGGGGACAGCCAAATTCACCCCTCCACTTT
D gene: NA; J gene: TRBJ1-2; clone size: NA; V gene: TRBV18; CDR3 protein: CASSPPSRTRDGYTF; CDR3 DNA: TGTGCCAGCTCACCACCGTCCCGTACGAGGGATGGCTACACCTTC
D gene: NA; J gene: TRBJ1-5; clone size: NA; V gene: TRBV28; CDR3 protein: CASTRGYSNQPQHF; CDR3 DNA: TGTGCCAGCACTAGGGGGTATAGCAATCAGCCCCAGCATTTT
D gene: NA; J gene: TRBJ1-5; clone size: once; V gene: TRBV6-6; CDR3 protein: CASSRRQPQPQHF; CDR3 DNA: TGTGCCAGCAGCCGGAGACAGCCCCAACCCCAGCATTTT
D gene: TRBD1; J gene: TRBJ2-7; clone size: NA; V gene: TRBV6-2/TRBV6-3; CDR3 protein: CASSLTGNLGEQYF; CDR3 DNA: TGTGCCAGCAGTTTGACAGGGAATTTAGGCGAGCAGTACTTC
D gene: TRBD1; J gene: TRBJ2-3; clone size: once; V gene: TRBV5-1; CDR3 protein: CASSFRQGSPDTQYF; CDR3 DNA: TGCGCCAGCAGCTTTCGACAGGGTTCCCCAGATACGCAGTATTTT
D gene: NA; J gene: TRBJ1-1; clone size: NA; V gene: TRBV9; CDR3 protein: CASSPPGVTEAFF; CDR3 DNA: TGTGCCAGCAGTCCTCCAGGGGTCACTGAAGCTTTCTTT
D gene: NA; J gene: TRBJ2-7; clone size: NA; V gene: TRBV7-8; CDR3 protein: CASSLFSTGYEQYF; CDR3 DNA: TGTGCCAGCAGCTTATTCTCCACGGGATACGAGCAGTACTTC
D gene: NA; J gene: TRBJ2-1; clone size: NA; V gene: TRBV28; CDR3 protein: CASREGQKSLGYSSYNEQFF; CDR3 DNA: TGTGCCAGCAGGGAGGGACAGAAATCCCTAGGGTATAGCTCCTACAATGAGCAGTTCTTC
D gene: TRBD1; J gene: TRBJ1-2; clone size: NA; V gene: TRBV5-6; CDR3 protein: CASSPEPTGGKRGYTF; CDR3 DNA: TGTGCCAGCAGCCCAGAACCGACAGGGGGGAAGCGGGGCTACACCTTC
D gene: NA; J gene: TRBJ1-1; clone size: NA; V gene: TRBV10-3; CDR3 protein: CAIRVEMNTEAFF; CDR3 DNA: TGTGCCATCAGGGTTGAGATGAACACTGAAGCTTTCTTT
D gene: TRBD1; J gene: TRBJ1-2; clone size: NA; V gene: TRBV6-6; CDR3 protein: CASGQGGLPVTF; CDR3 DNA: TGTGCCAGCGGACAGGGAGGACTCCCGGTCACCTTC